A selection of T cell receptor beta chains follows, all from one sample in a study of T-cell memory formation after mild COVID-19. In TCRdb, the 5' RACE reads were re-called with MiXCR into one record per CDR3 protein. In the table there are under 350,000 distinct CDR3 sequences, about 17% of which are singletons. The sequenced sample consisted of PBMCs or a T cell subset sorted from them (not recorded which). These receptors were taken from a man younger than 35 who had mild COVID-19 (a few samples of this study predate the infection). Cell type and time point are not known. Both conserved end residues are part of each CDR3. A D gene is named only where the DNA matches it firmly. Clone size appears in some rows only: once, few, many, or a class for an expanded clone.

abundance: NA; j_gene: TRBJ2-1; d_gene: NA; v_gene: TRBV16; CDR3aa: CASSQATVYNEQFF; CDR3nt: TGTGCCAGCAGCCAAGCTACAGTCTACAATGAGCAGTTCTTC
abundance: NA; j_gene: TRBJ1-1; d_gene: NA; v_gene: TRBV5-1; CDR3aa: CASSLAVGPNTEAFF; CDR3nt: TGCGCCAGCAGCTTGGCCGTAGGCCCGAACACTGAAGCTTTCTTT
abundance: NA; j_gene: TRBJ2-5; d_gene: NA; v_gene: TRBV20-1; CDR3aa: CSCSQQGFSETQYF; CDR3nt: TGCAGTTGTAGCCAGCAGGGTTTTTCAGAGACCCAGTACTTC
abundance: few; j_gene: TRBJ1-2; d_gene: NA; v_gene: TRBV6-5; CDR3aa: CASSYSGSYGYTF; CDR3nt: TGTGCCAGCAGTTACTCGGGGAGTTACGGCTACACCTTC
abundance: many; j_gene: TRBJ1-5; d_gene: NA; v_gene: TRBV7-8; CDR3aa: CASSAQGRGGSNQPQHF; CDR3nt: TGTGCCAGCAGCGCCCAAGGGCGAGGGGGTAGCAATCAGCCCCAGCATTTT
abundance: NA; j_gene: TRBJ1-6; d_gene: TRBD1; v_gene: TRBV20-1; CDR3aa: CSARAQGADNSPLHF; CDR3nt: TGCAGTGCTAGAGCACAGGGGGCCGATAATTCACCCCTCCACTTT
abundance: few; j_gene: TRBJ2-5; d_gene: NA; v_gene: TRBV6-6; CDR3aa: CASTHGRVSETQYF; CDR3nt: TGTGCCAGCACCCACGGTAGGGTGTCGGAGACCCAGTACTTC
abundance: NA; j_gene: TRBJ2-1; d_gene: NA; v_gene: TRBV6-6; CDR3aa: CATSAAGEQFF; CDR3nt: TGTGCCACCTCAGCGGCGGGTGAGCAGTTCTTC
abundance: NA; j_gene: TRBJ2-5; d_gene: TRBD2; v_gene: TRBV7-9; CDR3aa: CASSPRRGGGLETQYF; CDR3nt: TGTGCCAGCAGCCCGCGACGCGGCGGGGGGTTGGAGACCCAGTACTTC
abundance: NA; j_gene: TRBJ2-3; d_gene: NA; v_gene: TRBV9; CDR3aa: CASSVAQRRDTQYF; CDR3nt: TGTGCCAGCAGCGTAGCGCAACGGCGGGATACGCAGTATTTT
abundance: few; j_gene: TRBJ2-1; d_gene: NA; v_gene: TRBV29-1; CDR3aa: CSDGHNEQFF; CDR3nt: TGCAGCGACGGCCACAATGAGCAGTTCTTC
abundance: few; j_gene: TRBJ2-3; d_gene: NA; v_gene: TRBV7-9; CDR3aa: CASSPRGDRLTDTQYF; CDR3nt: TGTGCCAGCAGCCCGAGGGGTGACAGACTAACAGATACGCAGTATTTT
abundance: few; j_gene: TRBJ2-2; d_gene: NA; v_gene: TRBV12-3/TRBV12-4; CDR3aa: CASSLRGLSGELFF; CDR3nt: TGTGCCAGCAGTTTACGGGGGTTGAGCGGGGAGCTGTTTTTT
abundance: few; j_gene: TRBJ1-1; d_gene: NA; v_gene: TRBV7-3; CDR3aa: CASRGGNTEAFF; CDR3nt: TGTGCCAGCAGAGGGGGGAACACTGAAGCTTTCTTT
abundance: few; j_gene: TRBJ1-6; d_gene: TRBD1; v_gene: TRBV6-5; CDR3aa: CASSYSTGGGSPLHF; CDR3nt: TGTGCCAGCAGTTACTCGACAGGGGGCGGATCACCCCTCCACTTT
abundance: many; j_gene: TRBJ2-7; d_gene: NA; v_gene: TRBV5-5; CDR3aa: CASSPAFRIYEQYF; CDR3nt: TGTGCCAGCAGCCCGGCTTTTCGGATCTACGAGCAGTACTTC
abundance: NA; j_gene: TRBJ1-1; d_gene: NA; v_gene: TRBV5-5; CDR3aa: CASSPLTGLNTEAFF; CDR3nt: TGTGCCAGCAGCCCTCTGACAGGATTGAACACTGAAGCTTTCTTT
abundance: few; j_gene: TRBJ1-2; d_gene: NA; v_gene: TRBV7-2; CDR3aa: CASSLQDAGDGYTF; CDR3nt: TGTGCCAGCAGCTTACAGGACGCAGGGGATGGCTACACCTTC
abundance: NA; j_gene: TRBJ2-3; d_gene: NA; v_gene: TRBV12-3/TRBV12-4; CDR3aa: CASRPPDSYPTQYF; CDR3nt: TGTGCCAGCAGACCCCCGGACAGTTACCCGACGCAGTATTTT
abundance: few; j_gene: TRBJ2-7; d_gene: TRBD1; v_gene: TRBV5-1; CDR3aa: CASIPGTGPYEQYF; CDR3nt: TGCGCCAGCATCCCCGGGACAGGGCCCTACGAGCAGTACTTC
abundance: many; j_gene: TRBJ2-3; d_gene: TRBD2; v_gene: TRBV20-1; CDR3aa: CSAPAGTSGTDTQYF; CDR3nt: TGCAGTGCTCCAGCCGGGACTAGCGGCACAGATACGCAGTATTTT
abundance: NA; j_gene: TRBJ2-3; d_gene: NA; v_gene: TRBV6-6; CDR3aa: CASRGLAYTDTQYF; CDR3nt: TGTGCCAGCAGGGGCCTAGCGTACACAGATACGCAGTATTTT
abundance: NA; j_gene: TRBJ2-2; d_gene: NA; v_gene: TRBV5-1; CDR3aa: CASSSEGSGELFF; CDR3nt: TGCGCCAGCAGCTCTGAGGGCTCCGGGGAGCTGTTTTTT
abundance: NA; j_gene: TRBJ1-6; d_gene: NA; v_gene: TRBV3-1; CDR3aa: CASSGLRSPLHF; CDR3nt: TGTGCCAGCAGCGGTCTGAGATCACCCCTCCACTTT
abundance: NA; j_gene: TRBJ2-5; d_gene: NA; v_gene: TRBV3-1; CDR3aa: CASSQGLGVQETQYF; CDR3nt: TGTGCCAGCAGCCAAGGGTTGGGGGTTCAAGAGACCCAGTACTTC
abundance: many; j_gene: TRBJ2-5; d_gene: NA; v_gene: TRBV20-1; CDR3aa: CSASPWPGTQYF; CDR3nt: TGCAGTGCTAGCCCCTGGCCAGGGACCCAGTACTTC
abundance: NA; j_gene: TRBJ2-3; d_gene: TRBD2; v_gene: TRBV11-3; CDR3aa: CASSFGAGSTDTQYF; CDR3nt: TGTGCCAGCAGCTTCGGAGCGGGGAGCACAGATACGCAGTATTTT
abundance: NA; j_gene: TRBJ1-2; d_gene: NA; v_gene: TRBV2; CDR3aa: CASSAPLPDYGYTF; CDR3nt: TGTGCCAGCAGTGCCCCTCTGCCAGACTATGGCTACACCTTC
abundance: NA; j_gene: TRBJ1-2; d_gene: NA; v_gene: TRBV5-8; CDR3aa: CASSRLGNYGYTF; CDR3nt: TGTGCCAGCAGCCGATTGGGTAACTATGGCTACACCTTC
abundance: NA; j_gene: TRBJ1-2; d_gene: NA; v_gene: TRBV7-2; CDR3aa: CASSYRAHYGYTF; CDR3nt: TGTGCCAGCAGCTACAGGGCTCACTATGGCTACACCTTC
abundance: few; j_gene: TRBJ1-2; d_gene: NA; v_gene: TRBV7-2; CDR3aa: CASSSRDSYYGYTF; CDR3nt: TGTGCCAGCAGCTCAAGGGACTCATACTATGGCTACACCTTC
abundance: NA; j_gene: TRBJ2-7; d_gene: NA; v_gene: TRBV6-5; CDR3aa: CASSPRQTGLDYEQYF; CDR3nt: TGTGCCAGCAGCCCCCGCCAAACAGGGTTAGACTACGAGCAGTACTTC
abundance: NA; j_gene: TRBJ2-7; d_gene: NA; v_gene: TRBV6-5; CDR3aa: CASSFTVNGYEQYF; CDR3nt: TGTGCCAGCAGTTTTACAGTTAATGGTTACGAGCAGTACTTC
abundance: NA; j_gene: TRBJ2-5; d_gene: NA; v_gene: TRBV20-1; CDR3aa: CSARADFRETQYF; CDR3nt: TGCAGTGCTAGAGCGGATTTTCGGGAGACCCAGTACTTC
abundance: NA; j_gene: TRBJ1-2; d_gene: NA; v_gene: TRBV4-2; CDR3aa: CASSQEGTGYGYTF; CDR3nt: TGTGCCAGCAGCCAAGAAGGCACAGGTTATGGCTACACCTTC
abundance: NA; j_gene: TRBJ2-1; d_gene: TRBD1; v_gene: TRBV7-2; CDR3aa: CASRRQGEYNEQFF; CDR3nt: TGTGCCAGCAGAAGACAGGGGGAGTACAATGAGCAGTTCTTC